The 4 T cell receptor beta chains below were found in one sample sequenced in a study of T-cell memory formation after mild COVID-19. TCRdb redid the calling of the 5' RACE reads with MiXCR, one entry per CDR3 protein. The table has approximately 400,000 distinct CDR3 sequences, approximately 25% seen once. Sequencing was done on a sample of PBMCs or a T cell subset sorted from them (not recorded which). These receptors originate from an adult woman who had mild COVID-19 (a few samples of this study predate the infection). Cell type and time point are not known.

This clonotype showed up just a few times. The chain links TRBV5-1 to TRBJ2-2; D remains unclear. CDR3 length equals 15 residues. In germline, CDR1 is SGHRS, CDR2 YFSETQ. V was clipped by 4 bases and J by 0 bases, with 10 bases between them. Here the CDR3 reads CASSHLPSNTGELFF. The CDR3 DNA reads TGCGCCAGCAGCCACCTCCCATCGAACACCGGGGAGCTGTTTTTT.

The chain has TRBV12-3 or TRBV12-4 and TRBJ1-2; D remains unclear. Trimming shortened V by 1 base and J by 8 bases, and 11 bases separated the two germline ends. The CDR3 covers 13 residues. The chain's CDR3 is CASSLVGPVGYTF. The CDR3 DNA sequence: TGTGCCAGCAGTTTAGTCGGGCCAGTCGGCTACACCTTC.

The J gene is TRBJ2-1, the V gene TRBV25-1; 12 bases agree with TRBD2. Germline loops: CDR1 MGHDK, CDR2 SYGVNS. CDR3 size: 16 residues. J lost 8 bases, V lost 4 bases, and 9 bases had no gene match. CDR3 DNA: TGTGCCAGCAGTGCCCGACTAGCGGGAGCTGGGCATGAGCAGTTCTTC. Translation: CASSARLAGAGHEQFF. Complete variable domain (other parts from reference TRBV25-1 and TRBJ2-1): EADIYQTPRYLVIGTGKKITLECSQTMGHDKMYWYQQDPGMELHLIHYSYGVNSTEKGDLSSESTVSRIRTEHFPLTLESARPSHTSQYLCASSARLAGAGHEQFFGPGTRLTVL.

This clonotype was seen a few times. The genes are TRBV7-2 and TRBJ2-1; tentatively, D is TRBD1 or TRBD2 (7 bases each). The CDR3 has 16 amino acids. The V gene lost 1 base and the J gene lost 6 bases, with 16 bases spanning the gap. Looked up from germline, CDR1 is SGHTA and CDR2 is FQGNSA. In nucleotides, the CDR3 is TGTGCCAGCAGCTTAGACGTGACAGGGAGGGGCAATGAGCAGTTCTTC. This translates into CASSLDVTGRGNEQFF.